One sample yielded the 8 T cell receptor beta chains listed below, sequenced in a study of radiotherapy plus CTLA-4 blockade in lung cancer. Here immunoSEQ multiplex PCR was the method, and the copy in TCRdb shows in-frame clones only, minus some. The sample holds approximately 45,000 clones; around 63% are singletons and the top ten take approximately 17%. The specimen was peripheral blood, collected from a patient treated with radiotherapy plus ipilimumab. These receptors were taken from a human donor with non-small cell lung cancer who had a partial response to radiotherapy plus ipilimumab.

This chain uses TRBV5-4 with TRBJ2-7; no clear D. V was shortened by 4 bases and J by 7 bases, with 9 bases between the two germline ends. The CDR3 extends over 11 amino acids. Germline loops: CDR1 SGHNT, CDR2 YYREEE (reference sequence). CDR3 sequence: CASSLGREQYF. The CDR3 region has the DNA TGTGCCAGCAGCCTGGGCAGGGAGCAGTACTTC. The full variable domain, in which reference TRBV5-4 and TRBJ2-7 provide the parts outside the CDR3, is ETGVTQSPTHLIKTRGQQVTLRCSSQSGHNTVSWYQQALGQGPQFIFQYYREEENGRGNFPPRFSGLQFPNYSSELNVNALELDDSALYLCASSLGREQYFGPGTRLTVT.

This clone was detected only a few times. The chain recombines TRBV7-9 with TRBJ2-2; D unclear. CDR1 and CDR2 from the germline V gene are SEHNR and FQNEAQ (reference sequence). CDR3 length: 13 residues. Trimming took off 3 bases at V and 8 bases at J, with 10 bases between the two ends. For the CDR3, the DNA is TGTGCCAGCAGCTTTACGACTCAGGGGGAGCTGTTTTTT. As protein: CASSFTTQGELFF. Full variable domain (rest looked up from reference TRBV7-9 and TRBJ2-2): DTGVSQNPRHKITKRGQNVTFRCDPISEHNRLYWYRQTLGQGPEFLTYFQNEAQLEKSRLLSDRFSAERPKGSFSTLEIQRTEQGDSAMYLCASSFTTQGELFFGEGSRLTVL.

This chain connects TRBV11-3 to TRBJ1-3; no firm D call. Per the germline V gene, CDR1 is SGHNT and CDR2 is YENEEA. V lost 8 bases and J 0 bases, leaving 11 bases between the germline ends. This CDR3 has 14 residues. CDR3 sequence: CASASRLSGNTIYF. As DNA, the CDR3 is TGTGCCAGCGCGAGCAGGCTCTCTGGAAACACCATATATTTT.

The V call is TRBV30, the J call TRBJ1-2; D perhaps matches TRBD1 (5 bases). The V gene lost 8 bases and the J gene lost 1 base, with 11 bases spanning the gap. This CDR3 has 12 amino acids. Germline-derived CDR1 and CDR2 are GTSNPN and SVGIG (reference sequence). This chain's CDR3 is CAGANLNYGYTF. CDR3 nucleotide sequence: TGTGCCGGGGCAAACCTTAACTATGGCTACACCTTC.

The V gene is TRBV2, the J gene TRBJ2-5; the D is unclear. The ends were cut back, 1 base at V and 4 bases at J, with 10 bases in the middle. From germline, CDR1 is SNHLY and CDR2 FYNNEI. The CDR3 is 14 residues long. The CDR3 coding sequence is TGTGCCAGCAGTGAAGGCCCCTACGCAGAGACCCAGTACTTC. It translates to CASSEGPYAETQYF.

The gene calls are TRBV6-1 and TRBJ2-7, with 7 bases fitting TRBD1. The CDR3 is 15 amino acids. The V gene end was trimmed by 2 bases and the J gene end by 6 bases; junction bases not matched to a gene: 10. In germline, CDR1 is MNHNS, CDR2 SASEGT. The CDR3 sequence: CASSETDRRASEQYF. In DNA form, the CDR3 reads TGTGCCAGCAGTGAAACGGACAGGAGAGCCAGCGAGCAGTACTTC.

V gene TRBV6-5 combines with J gene TRBJ1-4, with D possibly matching TRBD1 (6 bases). V was cut by 7 bases and J by 3 bases, with 9 bases left in between. The germline V gene has CDR1 MNHEY and CDR2 SVGAGI. The CDR3 loop spans 13 amino acids. The DNA for the CDR3 is TGTGCCAGCAACAGGGCCTCTAATGAAAAACTGTTTTTT. The encoded protein is CASNRASNEKLFF.

This clone was found a few times. The V call is TRBV9, the J call TRBJ1-1; unclear D gene. The V end lost 4 bases, the J end lost 5 bases, and 18 bases lay between the germline ends. Germline loops: CDR1 SGDLS, CDR2 YYNGEE. This CDR3 contains 15 residues. CDR3 sequence reads: CASSPPRVAGTEAFF. CDR3 in DNA: TGTGCCAGCAGCCCCCCTAGGGTGGCGGGGACTGAAGCTTTCTTT.